This T cell receptor beta chain was sequenced in a study of control samples from healthy donors and cancer patients. V dropped 2 bases and J dropped 4 bases, with 15 bases sitting between them. Germline CDR1 is SGHRS and CDR2 is YFSETQ. This CDR3 region has 15 residues. This table comes from immunoSEQ multiplex PCR, and its TCRdb copy is limited to in-frame clones, with some not included. The table lists approximately 190,000 clones, with roughly 2% in the top ten. The V call is TRBV5-1, the J call TRBJ1-1; D gene unclear. The TCR comes from a woman aged 25-40 years in good health. Sequencing was carried out using blood. CDR3 protein: CASSLSLGTPTEAFF. CDR3 nucleotide sequence: TGCGCCAGCAGCTTAAGTCTCGGTACACCCACTGAAGCTTTCTTT.